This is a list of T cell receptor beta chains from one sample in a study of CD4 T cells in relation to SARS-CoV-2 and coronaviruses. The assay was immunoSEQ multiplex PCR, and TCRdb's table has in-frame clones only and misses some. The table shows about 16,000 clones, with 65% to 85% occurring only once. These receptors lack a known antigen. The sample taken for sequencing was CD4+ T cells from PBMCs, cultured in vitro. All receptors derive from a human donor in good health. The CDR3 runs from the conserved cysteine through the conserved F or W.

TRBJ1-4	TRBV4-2	CASSQDLPGQGLSEKLFF
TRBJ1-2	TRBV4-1	CASSQGTYYGYTF
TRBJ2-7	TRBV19	CASSKLDTGNYEQYF
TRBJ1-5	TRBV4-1	CASSQVGPEGQPQHF
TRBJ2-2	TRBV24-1	CATGGATGELFF
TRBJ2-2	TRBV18	CASSPLPVRGNTGELFF
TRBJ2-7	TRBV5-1	CASSTDISYEQYF
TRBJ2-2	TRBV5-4	CASRSGTSGANTGELFF
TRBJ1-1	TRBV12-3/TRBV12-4	CASSLTGNTEAFF
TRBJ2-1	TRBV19	CASSRGTSSNEQFF
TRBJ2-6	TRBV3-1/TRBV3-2	CASSQEGSSGANVLTF
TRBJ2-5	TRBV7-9	CASSLVPAGEETQYF
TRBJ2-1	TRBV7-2	CASSFQRESYNEQFF
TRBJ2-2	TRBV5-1	CASISGQGHTGELFF
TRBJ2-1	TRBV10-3	CAISESTPGTSGYNEQFF
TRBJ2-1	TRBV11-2	CASSLTGLAPYNEQFF
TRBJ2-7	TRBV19	CASSSVVWGTGNPYEQYF
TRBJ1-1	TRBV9	CASSPTEGGFTEAFF
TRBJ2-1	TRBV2	CASSEQAGEQFF
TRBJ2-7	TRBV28	CASNRPGTGSYEQYF
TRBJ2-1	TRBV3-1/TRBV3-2	CASSQETDFTHEQFF
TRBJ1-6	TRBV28	CASIRQGMGNNSPLHF
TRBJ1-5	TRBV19	CASSTGQGRRQPQHF
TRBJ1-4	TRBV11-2	CASSLAGTNEKLFF
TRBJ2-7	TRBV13	CASSTDRGLGEQYF
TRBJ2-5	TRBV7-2	CASNDRGRSEETQYF
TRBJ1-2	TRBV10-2	CASIRDAYGYTF
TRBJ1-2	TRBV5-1	CASSPSTLANYGYTF
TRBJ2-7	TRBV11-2	CASSVNYEQYF
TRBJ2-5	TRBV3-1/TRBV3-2	CASSQGGTSGQETQYF
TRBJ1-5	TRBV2	CASSESWENQPQHF
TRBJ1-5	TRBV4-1	CASSQGGQGEQPQHF
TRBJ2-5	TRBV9	CASSVSGARETQYF
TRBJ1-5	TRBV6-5	CASGRTGVNQPQHF
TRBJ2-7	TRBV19	CASTGPGGDRYEQYF
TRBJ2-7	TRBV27	CASSPNQWGTGNYEQYF
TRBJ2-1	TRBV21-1	CASDTTYNEQFF
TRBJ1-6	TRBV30	CAWSGGILSYNSPLHF
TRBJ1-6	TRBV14	CASSQVTGGQSPLHF
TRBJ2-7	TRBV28	CASTGGYYEQYF
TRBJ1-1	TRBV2	CASSEWTEAFF
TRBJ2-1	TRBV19	CASSISRDSWGEQFF
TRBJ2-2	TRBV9	CASSVGPGTGELFF
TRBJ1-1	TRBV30	CAWSKQGITEAFF
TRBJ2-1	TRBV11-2	CASRTGTSGRSNEQFF
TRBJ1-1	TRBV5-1	CASSLAGTMNTEAFF
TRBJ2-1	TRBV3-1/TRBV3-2	CASSQHRAGNEQFF
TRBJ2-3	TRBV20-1	CSASSGDGTDTQYF
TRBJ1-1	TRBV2	CASSELQGIEAFF
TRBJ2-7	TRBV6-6	CASRGRTGGAYGQYF
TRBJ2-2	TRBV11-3	CASSYRTGNTGELFF
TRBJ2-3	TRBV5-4	CASSLRLAGSTDTQYF
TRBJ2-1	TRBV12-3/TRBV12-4	CASRGVRSEQFF
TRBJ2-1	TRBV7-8	CASSSLTGGNEQFF
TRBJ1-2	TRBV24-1	CATSDSGTGVYGYTF
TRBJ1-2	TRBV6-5	CASKTLDAYGYTF
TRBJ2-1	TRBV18	CASSLGLGSYNEQFF
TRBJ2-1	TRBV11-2	CASSLVKRSPGSYNEQFF
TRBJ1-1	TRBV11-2	CASSPYTGQNTEAFF